The T cell receptor (beta chain) under discussion was sequenced for a study of long-term antiretroviral therapy in people with HIV. Study-level information: There is a gap of about a decade between the earliest samples and the later 2015 immediate-ART recommendation.

The run of the v3.0 immunoSEQ assay was at survey level. This table comes from immunoSEQ multiplex PCR, and its TCRdb copy is limited to in-frame clones, with some not included. The sample has about 19,000 clones, about 89% seen once; the top ten hold under 12%. Unmatched junction bases numbered 15, after V lost 2 bases and J lost 7 bases. The CDR3 has 20 amino acids. Germline V gene lookup returns CDR1 ENHRY and CDR2 SYGVKD. Here the sequenced sample was unsorted PBMCs, taken 0.5 years after starting antiretroviral therapy. The chain joins TRBV10-3 to TRBJ2-1; 15 bases agree with TRBD2. The receptor's source is a man in his forties with HIV. This CDR3 reads CAISEIVGAGTSGGFNEQFF. CDR3 in DNA: TGTGCCATCAGTGAGATAGTAGGTGCCGGGACTAGCGGGGGGTTTAATGAGCAGTTCTTC.